The 20 T cell receptor beta chains below all came from one sample that was sequenced in a study of T-cell memory formation after mild COVID-19. A single record per CDR3 protein comes from TCRdb applying MiXCR to the 5' RACE reads. Altogether roughly 480,000 distinct CDR3 sequences are present, roughly 25% being singletons, with the ten largest covering under 15%. Input material: PBMCs or a T cell subset sorted from them (not recorded which). These receptors all stem from an adult woman who had mild COVID-19 (a few samples of this study predate the infection). Cell type and time point are not known.

This clonotype has just a few counts. The rearrangement links TRBV5-5 to TRBJ2-5; D not certain. The germline V gene has CDR1 SGHKS and CDR2 YYEKEE (reference sequence). Between the trimmed V and J ends, which lost 5 bases and 0 bases, there was a span of 17 bases. The CDR3 spans 16 residues. In DNA, the CDR3 is TGTGCCAGCAGGCTTAGCCCACAAGGGAACCAAGAGACCCAGTACTTC. Translating gives CASRLSPQGNQETQYF.

This clonotype was seen only a few times. The V and J genes are TRBV30 and TRBJ1-1, with D maybe TRBD1 (6 bases). The germline V and J ends were trimmed by 1 base and 0 bases, with 6 bases remaining between them. CDR1 is GTSNPN and CDR2 is SVGIG in the germline V gene (reference sequence). The CDR3 extends over 13 amino acids. In nucleotides, the CDR3 is TGTGCCTGGAGTGGACAGGTGAACACTGAAGCTTTCTTT. This gives the protein CAWSGQVNTEAFF.

This clonotype appeared a few times. The rearrangement joins TRBV12-3 or TRBV12-4 to TRBJ1-3, with no clear D. CDR3 size: 14 residues. The ends were cut back, 6 bases at V and 0 bases at J, with 9 bases in the middle. CDR3 sequence reads: CASSTVISGNTIYF. CDR3 nucleotide sequence: TGTGCCAGCAGCACAGTCATCTCTGGAAACACCATATATTTT.

This clonotype was found many times. The rearrangement uses TRBV20-1 and TRBJ1-2; 9 bases fit TRBD1. In germline, CDR1 is DFQATT, CDR2 SNEGSKA (reference sequence). The CDR3 covers 13 residues. V gave up 5 bases and J gave up 8 bases; unmatched junction bases: 9. DNA for the CDR3: TGCAGTGCTCTACTACAGGGGGCCCAAGGCTACACCTTC. It translates to CSALLQGAQGYTF.

This clonotype has ten or more counts. CDR3 DNA sequence: TGTGCCAGTAGTCCATATCCCGGGACAGGGTTGCACATTCAGTACTTC. Its protein is CASSPYPGTGLHIQYF. This rearrangement joins TRBV19 to TRBJ2-4; 9 bases line up with TRBD1. Germline CDR1 is LNHDA and CDR2 is SQIVND (reference sequence). V shed 5 bases, J shed 8 bases, and the junction held 13 bases outside the gene matches. The CDR3 length is 16 residues.

This clonotype was recorded at least ten times. This rearrangement joins TRBV7-6 to TRBJ2-5; no reliable D call. CDR3 length equals 11 residues. V dropped 9 bases and J dropped 3 bases, with 8 bases sitting between them. Germline loops: CDR1 SGHVS, CDR2 FNYEAQ. In DNA form, the CDR3 reads TGTGCCAGTCGAATTAAAGAGACCCAGTACTTC. As protein: CASRIKETQYF.

The sample holds a few counts of this clonotype. CDR3 protein: CASKSGQGNYEQYF. The CDR3 coding sequence is TGTGCCAGCAAGTCGGGACAGGGGAACTACGAGCAGTACTTC. The genes are TRBV12-3 or TRBV12-4 and TRBJ2-7, with 10 bases fitting TRBD1. With 7 bases clipped from V and 3 bases from J, the junction kept 6 bases outside the gene matches. The CDR3 sequence is 14 residues long.

This clonotype was counted between two and nine times. The chain employs TRBV7-9 and TRBJ2-1; D gene unclear. The CDR3 is made up of 14 amino acids. Trimming pared 0 bases from V and 7 bases from J, leaving 10 bases between. Germline CDR1 is SEHNR and CDR2 is FQNEAQ (reference sequence). The DNA of the CDR3 is TGTGCCAGCAGCTTAGCGCGAGACCGAAATGAGCAGTTCTTC. Translation gives CASSLARDRNEQFF.

The sample holds a few counts of this clonotype. The CDR3 spells CASSPGTKGLAKNIQYF. In DNA form, the CDR3 reads TGCGCCAGCAGCCCCGGAACGAAGGGGCTAGCCAAAAACATTCAGTACTTC. This chain connects TRBV4-1 to TRBJ2-4, with a tentative D call TRBD1 (5 bases). Germline lookup yields CDR1 MGHRA and CDR2 YSYEKL. Between the trimmed V and J ends, which lost 4 bases and 0 bases, there was a span of 16 bases. The CDR3 consists of 17 residues.

This clonotype was detected a few times. The J gene is TRBJ1-3, the V gene TRBV30, with D possibly matching TRBD1 (6 bases). V lost 0 bases and J 0 bases, leaving 21 bases between the germline ends. The V gene's germline CDR1 is GTSNPN and CDR2 SVGIG (reference sequence). The CDR3 length is 19 residues. The CDR3 sequence is CAWSVLGPIGGSSGNTIYF. In DNA, the CDR3 is TGTGCCTGGAGTGTTTTGGGACCCATAGGGGGAAGCTCTGGAAACACCATATATTTT.

This chain joins TRBV24-1 and TRBJ2-3, with D perhaps being TRBD1 or TRBD2 (5 bases each). Between the trimmed V and J ends, which lost 9 bases and 6 bases, there was a span of 18 bases. Germline V gene sequence: CDR1 KGHDR, CDR2 SFDVKD. The CDR3 is made up of 14 amino acids. In nucleotides, the CDR3 is TGTGCCACCTCCGGGGTGGGGACCATGGATACGCAGTATTTT. This codes for CATSGVGTMDTQYF.

The chain carries TRBV7-2 and TRBJ1-1; no reliable D call. Germline V CDR1 and CDR2: SGHTA, FQGNSA. CDR3 length: 14 amino acids. The V end was cut by 1 base, the J end by 3 bases, with 9 bases between. CDR3 coding DNA: TGTGCCAGCAGCTTAGGACGAACGGACACTGAAGCTTTCTTT. Its translation: CASSLGRTDTEAFF. The whole variable domain, remainder taken from reference TRBV7-2 and TRBJ1-1, is GAGVSQSPSNKVTEKGKDVELRCDPISGHTALYWYRQSLGQGLEFLIYFQGNSAPDKSGLPSDRFSAERTGGSVSTLTIQRTQQEDSAVYLCASSLGRTDTEAFFGQGTRLTVV.

This clonotype was detected only a few times. The genes are TRBV29-1 and TRBJ2-7; D gene ambiguous. The CDR3 loop spans 16 amino acids. The V end was cut by 1 base, the J end by 4 bases, with 20 bases between. Germline V CDR1 and CDR2: SQVTM, ANQGSEA. The CDR3 loop is CSVEGLGGRFQYEQYF. The CDR3 region has the DNA TGCAGCGTTGAAGGACTTGGCGGCAGATTCCAATACGAGCAGTACTTC.

Here the CDR3 DNA reads TGTGCCAGCACACTCCACGTCGGACAGGGCCTTTACTATGGCTACACCTTC. Protein product: CASTLHVGQGLYYGYTF. V gene TRBV6-5 combines with J gene TRBJ1-2, with 8 bases matching TRBD1. The CDR3 totals 17 residues. The V gene end was trimmed by 7 bases and the J gene end by 3 bases; junction bases not matched to a gene: 16. In germline, CDR1 is MNHEY, CDR2 SVGAGI.

In its sample, this clonotype was seen a few times. The rearrangement links TRBV6-2 or TRBV6-3 to TRBJ2-7, with TRBD2 matching 7 bases. V lost 7 bases to trimming and J lost 3 bases; unmatched junction nucleotides: 6. This CDR3 has 13 residues. Per germline, CDR1 MNHEY and CDR2 SVGEGT. The CDR3, as DNA: TGTGCCAGCACCTTAGCGGGCTACTACGAGCAGTACTTC. Its translation: CASTLAGYYEQYF.

V and J are TRBV13 and TRBJ2-5, with 8 bases that match TRBD1. J lost 7 bases, V lost 5 bases, and 6 bases had no gene match. Germline loops: CDR1 PRHDT, CDR2 FYEKMQ (reference sequence). The CDR3 contains 13 residues. The CDR3 spells CASSIRGRGTQYF. The DNA for the CDR3 is TGTGCCAGCAGCATCAGGGGGCGAGGGACCCAGTACTTC.

This clonotype was observed a few times. The rearrangement uses TRBV12-3 or TRBV12-4 and TRBJ2-1; D might be TRBD2 (5 bases). V was clipped by 6 bases and J by 5 bases, with 20 bases between them. There are 16 residues in the CDR3. CDR3 nucleotide sequence: TGTGCCAGCAGGACCTTGGGTCGGGGTAATCACAATGAGCAGTTCTTC. This sequence encodes CASRTLGRGNHNEQFF.

This chain links TRBV9 with TRBJ1-2; possible D gene TRBD1, 6 bases. This CDR3 has 15 residues. Germline loops: CDR1 SGDLS, CDR2 YYNGEE. V was pared by 0 bases and J by 4 bases, with 13 bases between. The CDR3 region is CASSVELGGAYGYTF. As DNA, the CDR3 is TGTGCCAGCAGCGTAGAGCTAGGGGGGGCCTATGGCTACACCTTC. Supplemented by reference TRBV9 and TRBJ1-2, the full variable domain reads DSGVTQTPKHLITATGQRVTLRCSPRSGDLSVYWYQQSLDQGLQFLIQYYNGEERAKGNILERFSAQQFPDLHSELNLSSLELGDSALYFCASSVELGGAYGYTFGSGTRLTVV.

This clonotype was recorded a few times. The gene calls are TRBV7-2 and TRBJ2-5; 7 nucleotides match TRBD1. This CDR3 is built from 15 residues. Germline assignment: CDR1 SGHTA and CDR2 FQGNSA. Trimming at V came to 3 bases and at J to 1 base, leaving 5 bases not matched to a gene. CDR3 protein: CASSLDAGGQETQYF. For the CDR3, the DNA is TGTGCCAGCAGCTTGGATGCAGGGGGCCAAGAGACCCAGTACTTC.

A few counts support this clonotype. The J gene is TRBJ2-3, the V gene TRBV11-2; weak D call: TRBD2 (6 bases). CDR3 length: 16 amino acids. Germline CDR1 is SGHAT and CDR2 is FQNNGV. V dropped 1 base and J dropped 2 bases, with 13 bases sitting between them. The CDR3 bases are TGTGCCAGCAGCTTAGGCCAGGGACTTTACACAGATACGCAGTATTTT. Protein sequence: CASSLGQGLYTDTQYF.